These T cell receptor beta chains were read from a single sample in a study of shared clonotypes between healthy human individuals. Profiled with immunoSEQ multiplex PCR; TCRdb holds only in-frame clones, not every one. The data show around 750,000 clones, 74% seen once. Sequencing was performed on memory CD4+ T cells sorted from blood. The receptors here all came from a woman in her 30s in good health. The CDR3 runs from the conserved cysteine through the conserved F or W. The D gene is left open where the match is weak. Clone size is shown for a subset of rows, as once, few, many or a class of expanded clone.

TRBJ1-2 TRBV19 . few CASSVDARDGGYTF TGTGCCAGTAGTGTGGACGCTAGAGATGGTGGCTACACCTTC
TRBJ2-7 TRBV9 . few CASSPSGHTTYEQYF TGTGCCAGCAGCCCCTCGGGACACACTACCTACGAGCAGTACTTC
TRBJ1-1 TRBV7-2 . . CASSPVAVSNTEAFF TGTGCCAGCAGCCCGGTAGCGGTTTCGAACACTGAAGCTTTCTTT
TRBJ2-7 TRBV10-3 TRBD2 . CAISEREGREQYF TGTGCCATCAGTGAGCGGGAGGGCCGTGAGCAGTACTTC
TRBJ2-1 TRBV7-3 TRBD2 . CASSLTGLGGEQFF TGTGCCAGCAGCTTAACGGGACTAGGGGGTGAGCAGTTCTTC
TRBJ2-3 TRBV4-1 TRBD2 few CASSQGLAGWGDTQYF TGCGCCAGCAGCCAAGGGTTAGCGGGATGGGGAGATACGCAGTATTTT
TRBJ2-2 TRBV30 . . CAWAGVRNTGELFF TGTGCCTGGGCAGGGGTTCGGAACACCGGGGAGCTGTTTTTT
TRBJ2-3 TRBV7-6 TRBD2 . CASSPRLARGTDTQYF TGTGCCAGCAGCCCCAGACTAGCGAGGGGGACAGATACGCAGTATTTT
TRBJ2-3 TRBV15 . . CATSRVRGLIPVTQYF TGTGCCACCAGCAGGGTAAGGGGCCTGATCCCAGTTACGCAGTATTTT
TRBJ1-4 TRBV4-1 TRBD1 . CASSPRQGASNPQTNEKLFF TGCGCCAGCAGCCCGCGACAGGGGGCCTCTAACCCACAAACTAATGAAAAACTGTTTTTT
TRBJ1-2 TRBV5-4 . . CASSSATGNYGYTF TGTGCCAGCAGCTCGGCGACGGGGAACTATGGCTACACCTTC
TRBJ2-5 TRBV7-9 TRBD2 . CASRRGTSGSGSQYF TGTGCCAGCAGAAGGGGGACTAGCGGGAGCGGGTCCCAGTACTTC
TRBJ1-5 TRBV28 . . CASSLSLGPNQPQHF TGTGCCAGCAGTTTAAGCCTAGGACCGAATCAGCCCCAGCATTTT
TRBJ1-6 TRBV27 . . CASRVGGTSSNSPLHF TGTGCCAGCAGGGTTGGAGGGACAAGCTCTAATTCACCCCTCCACTTT
TRBJ1-1 TRBV11-2 . . CASSLYGNTEAFF TGTGCCAGCAGCTTATATGGGAACACTGAAGCTTTCTTT
TRBJ2-1 TRBV19 TRBD2 . CATGLVSYNEQFF TGTGCCACCGGACTAGTGTCCTACAATGAGCAGTTCTTC